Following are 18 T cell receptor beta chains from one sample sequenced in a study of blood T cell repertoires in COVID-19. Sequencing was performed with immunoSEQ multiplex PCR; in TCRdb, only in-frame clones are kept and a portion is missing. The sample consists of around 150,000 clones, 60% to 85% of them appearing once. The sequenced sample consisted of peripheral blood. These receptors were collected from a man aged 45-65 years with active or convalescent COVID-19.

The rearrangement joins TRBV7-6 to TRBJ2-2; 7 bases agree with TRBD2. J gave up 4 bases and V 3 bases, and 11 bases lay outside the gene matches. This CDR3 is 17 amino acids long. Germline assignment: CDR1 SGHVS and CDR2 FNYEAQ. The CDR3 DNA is TGTGCCAGCAGCTTCCCCCCCGACGGCGGGGGCACCGGGGAGCTGTTTTTT. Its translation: CASSFPPDGGGTGELFF.

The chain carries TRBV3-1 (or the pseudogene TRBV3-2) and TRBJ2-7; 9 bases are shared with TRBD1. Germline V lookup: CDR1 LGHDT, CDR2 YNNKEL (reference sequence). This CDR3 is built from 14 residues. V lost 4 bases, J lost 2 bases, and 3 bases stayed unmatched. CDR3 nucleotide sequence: TGTGCCAGCAGCCGAGGGACAGGGACCTACGAGCAGTACTTC. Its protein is CASSRGTGTYEQYF.

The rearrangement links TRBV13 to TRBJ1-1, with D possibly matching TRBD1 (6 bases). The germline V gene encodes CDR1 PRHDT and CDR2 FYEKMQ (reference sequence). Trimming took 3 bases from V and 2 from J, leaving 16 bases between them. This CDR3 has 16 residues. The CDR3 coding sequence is TGTGCCAGCAGCTTCGGTCGGGGGGGCCTCAACACTGAAGCTTTCTTT. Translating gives CASSFGRGGLNTEAFF.

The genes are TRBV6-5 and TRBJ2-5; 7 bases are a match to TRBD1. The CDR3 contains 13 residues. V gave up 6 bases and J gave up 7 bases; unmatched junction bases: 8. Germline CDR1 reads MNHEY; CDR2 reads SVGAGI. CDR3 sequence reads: CASRVRGPGTQYF. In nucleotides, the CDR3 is TGTGCCAGCAGAGTTAGGGGGCCAGGGACCCAGTACTTC.

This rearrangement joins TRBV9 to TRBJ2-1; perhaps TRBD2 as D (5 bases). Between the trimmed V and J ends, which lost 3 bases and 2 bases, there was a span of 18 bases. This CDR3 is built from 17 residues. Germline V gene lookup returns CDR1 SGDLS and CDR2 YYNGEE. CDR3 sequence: CASSAPRGNPAYNEQFF. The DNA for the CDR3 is TGTGCCAGCAGCGCCCCTCGGGGAAACCCAGCCTACAATGAGCAGTTCTTC.

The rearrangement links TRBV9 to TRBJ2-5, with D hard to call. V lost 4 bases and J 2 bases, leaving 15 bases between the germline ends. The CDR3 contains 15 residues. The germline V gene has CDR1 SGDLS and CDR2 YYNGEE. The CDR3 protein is CASSPEPVRQETQYF. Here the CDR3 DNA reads TGTGCCAGCAGCCCGGAGCCTGTGAGGCAAGAGACCCAGTACTTC.

In DNA form, the CDR3 reads TGTGCCATCAGTGAGTCGAGCGGGAGGGTGGATACGCAGTATTTT. This gives the protein CAISESSGRVDTQYF. The chain is built from TRBV10-3 and TRBJ2-3; 10 nucleotides match TRBD2. V trimming: 0 bases; J trimming: 6 bases; junction bases outside the gene matches: 3. The CDR3 has 15 amino acids. Germline loops: CDR1 ENHRY, CDR2 SYGVKD.

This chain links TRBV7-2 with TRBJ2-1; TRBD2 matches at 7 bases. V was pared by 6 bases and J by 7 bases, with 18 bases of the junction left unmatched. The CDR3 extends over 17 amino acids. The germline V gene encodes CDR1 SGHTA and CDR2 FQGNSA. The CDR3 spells CASRSIAGTNPRNEQFF. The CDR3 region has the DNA TGTGCCAGCAGAAGTATTGCCGGGACTAACCCGAGGAATGAGCAGTTCTTC. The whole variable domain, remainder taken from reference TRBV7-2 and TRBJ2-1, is GAGVSQSPSNKVTEKGKDVELRCDPISGHTALYWYRQSLGQGLEFLIYFQGNSAPDKSGLPSDRFSAERTGGSVSTLTIQRTQQEDSAVYLCASRSIAGTNPRNEQFFGPGTRLTVL.

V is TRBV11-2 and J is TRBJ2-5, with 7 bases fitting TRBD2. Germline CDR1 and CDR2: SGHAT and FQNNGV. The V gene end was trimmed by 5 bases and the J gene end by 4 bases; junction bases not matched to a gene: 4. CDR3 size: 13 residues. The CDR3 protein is CASSPAGLETQYF. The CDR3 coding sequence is TGTGCCAGCAGCCCAGCGGGGTTAGAGACCCAGTACTTC.

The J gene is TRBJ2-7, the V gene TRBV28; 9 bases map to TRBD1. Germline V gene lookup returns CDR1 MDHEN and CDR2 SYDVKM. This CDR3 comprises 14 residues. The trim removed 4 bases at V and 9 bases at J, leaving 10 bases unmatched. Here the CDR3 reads CASSSGTGWGGQYF. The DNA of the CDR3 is TGTGCCAGCAGTTCGGGGACAGGGTGGGGAGGGCAGTACTTC.

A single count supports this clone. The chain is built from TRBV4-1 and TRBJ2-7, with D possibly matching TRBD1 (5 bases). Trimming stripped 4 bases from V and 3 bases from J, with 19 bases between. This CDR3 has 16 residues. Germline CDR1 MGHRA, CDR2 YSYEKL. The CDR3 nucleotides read TGCGCCAGCAGCCCGATACTGGGGCAGTCGTACTACGAGCAGTACTTC. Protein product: CASSPILGQSYYEQYF.

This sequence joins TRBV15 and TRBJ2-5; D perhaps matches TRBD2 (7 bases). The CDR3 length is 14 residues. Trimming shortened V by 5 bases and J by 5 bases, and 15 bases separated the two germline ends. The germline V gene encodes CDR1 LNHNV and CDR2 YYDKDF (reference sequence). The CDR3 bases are TGTGCCACCAGCGCTGGCGGGGGCGGGGAGACCCAGTACTTC. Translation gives CATSAGGGGETQYF.

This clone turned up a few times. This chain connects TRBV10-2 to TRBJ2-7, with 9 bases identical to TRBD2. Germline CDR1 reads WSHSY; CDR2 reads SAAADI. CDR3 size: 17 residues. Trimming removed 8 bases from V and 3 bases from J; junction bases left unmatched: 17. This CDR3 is CASSPHKGREGSYEQYF. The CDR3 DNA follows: TGCGCCAGCTCCCCTCACAAGGGGCGGGAGGGGAGCTACGAGCAGTACTTC.

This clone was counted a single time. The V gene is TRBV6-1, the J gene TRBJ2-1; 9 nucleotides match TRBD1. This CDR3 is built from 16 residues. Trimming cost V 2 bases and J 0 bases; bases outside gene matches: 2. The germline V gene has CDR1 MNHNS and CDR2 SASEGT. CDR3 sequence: CASSEWGQGSYNEQFF. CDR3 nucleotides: TGTGCCAGCAGTGAATGGGGACAGGGCTCCTACAATGAGCAGTTCTTC.

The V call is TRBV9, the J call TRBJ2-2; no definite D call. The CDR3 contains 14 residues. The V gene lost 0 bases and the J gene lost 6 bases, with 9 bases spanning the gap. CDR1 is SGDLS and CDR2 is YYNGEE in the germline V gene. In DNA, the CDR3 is TGTGCCAGCAGCGTAGTCGAGAGCGCCGGGGAGCTGTTTTTT. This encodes CASSVVESAGELFF.

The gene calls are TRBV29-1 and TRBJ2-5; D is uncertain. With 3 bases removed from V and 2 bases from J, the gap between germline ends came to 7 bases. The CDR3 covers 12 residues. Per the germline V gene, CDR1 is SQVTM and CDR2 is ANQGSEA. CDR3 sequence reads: CSVEGMQETQYF. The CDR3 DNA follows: TGCAGCGTTGAGGGCATGCAAGAGACCCAGTACTTC.

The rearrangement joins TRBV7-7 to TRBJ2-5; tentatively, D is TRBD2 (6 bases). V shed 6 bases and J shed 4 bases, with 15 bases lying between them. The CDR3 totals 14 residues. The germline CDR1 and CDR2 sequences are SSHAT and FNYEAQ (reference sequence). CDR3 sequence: CASSSNYGGETQYF. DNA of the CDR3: TGTGCCAGCAGTTCAAACTACGGGGGAGAGACCCAGTACTTC.

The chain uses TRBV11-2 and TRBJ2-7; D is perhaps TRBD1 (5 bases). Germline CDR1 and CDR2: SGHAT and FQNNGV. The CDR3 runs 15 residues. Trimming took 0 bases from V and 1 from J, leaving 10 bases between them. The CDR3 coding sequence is TGTGCCAGCAGCTTAGAGGGGCACGCTTCCTACGAGCAGTACTTC. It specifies CASSLEGHASYEQYF.